These T cell receptor beta chains were read from a single sample in a study of OX40 agonist ivuxolimab in advanced cancers. Measured with immunoSEQ multiplex PCR; TCRdb has only the in-frame clones, and not every one. The sample consists of fewer than 85,000 clones, 82% of them appearing once. The sequencing here drew on CD4+ or CD8+ T cells sorted from blood, taken in a trial of the OX40 agonist ivuxolimab. The receptor source for this set is an adult with an advanced solid tumor such as melanoma, head and neck, liver or kidney cancer. Each CDR3 is given with its conserved first and last residue. The order of the fields is V gene, clone size, J gene, D gene, CDR3 DNA, CDR3 protein. A D gene is named only where the DNA matches it firmly. The size field is filled for only some rows; it gives once, few, many or a size class.

TRBV11-3	-	TRBJ2-7	-	TGTGCCAGCAGCTTATCGGGCCTCCCGGGGGAGCAGTACTTC	CASSLSGLPGEQYF
TRBV2	-	TRBJ2-3	TRBD2	TGTGCCAGCCATGAAAGCGGGATTCCCACAGATACGCAGTATTTT	CASHESGIPTDTQYF
TRBV19	few	TRBJ2-1	-	TGTGCCAGTAGTATGGAGGGGGAGCGGTCCTACAATGAGCAGTTCTTC	CASSMEGERSYNEQFF
TRBV15	-	TRBJ1-4	-	TGTGCCACCAGCAGCAGGGCGAGAGCTAATGAAAAACTGTTTTTT	CATSSRARANEKLFF
TRBV6-5	-	TRBJ1-6	-	TGTGCCAGCAGGGGGGACACGAATTCACCCCTCCACTTT	CASRGDTNSPLHF
TRBV7-9	-	TRBJ2-3	-	TGTGCCAGCAGCTCCGGGGTGTCGACCCAAGATACGCAGTATTTT	CASSSGVSTQDTQYF
TRBV6-6	-	TRBJ2-6	TRBD1	TGTGCCAGCAGTTACAGGACAGGGTTTGGGGCCAACGTCCTGACTTTC	CASSYRTGFGANVLTF
TRBV5-1	-	TRBJ2-5	TRBD2	TGCGCCAGCAGCGGTTCGGCTAGCGGTGAAGAGACCCAGTACTTC	CASSGSASGEETQYF
TRBV15	-	TRBJ2-1	TRBD1	TGTGCCACCAGCACTGGACAGGGAAGGGAGAGTGGCAATGAGCAGTTCTTC	CATSTGQGRESGNEQFF
TRBV5-4	-	TRBJ1-1	-	TGTGCCAGCAGCTTGGAAGACGAAGTGAACACTGAAGCTTTCTTT	CASSLEDEVNTEAFF
TRBV6-6	few	TRBJ1-3	TRBD1	TGTGCCAGCGGACAACAGGGGGCTGGAAACACCATATATTTT	CASGQQGAGNTIYF
TRBV7-9	-	TRBJ1-2	-	TGTGCCAGCAACCCCCGTGCTGGGGACTATGGCTACACCTTC	CASNPRAGDYGYTF
TRBV5-1	-	TRBJ1-1	TRBD1	TGCGCCAGCAGCCGGGGACAGCTCTCGAACACTGAAGCTTTCTTT	CASSRGQLSNTEAFF
TRBV28	-	TRBJ1-2	-	TGTGCCAGCAGTCCCTCACCCCCTTATGGCTACACCTTC	CASSPSPPYGYTF
TRBV2	-	TRBJ1-5	-	TGTGCCAGCAGTGAAGGGCGGGCAGGAAATCAGCCCCAGCATTTT	CASSEGRAGNQPQHF
TRBV28	-	TRBJ1-5	-	TGTGCCAGCAGTATATACAGGGTTGAGGGCAATCAGCCCCAGCATTTT	CASSIYRVEGNQPQHF
TRBV5-1	few	TRBJ1-1	-	TGCGCCAGCTCATCGGACGGGTACCTGAACACTGAAGCTTTCTTT	CASSSDGYLNTEAFF
TRBV6-6	-	TRBJ2-7	-	TGTGCCACCGGAGGGAACTACGAGCAGTACTTC	CATGGNYEQYF
TRBV27	-	TRBJ1-5	-	TGTGCCAGCAGTCGAAATAGCAATCAGCCCCAGCATTTT	CASSRNSNQPQHF
TRBV4-1	-	TRBJ1-1	-	TGCGCCAGCGCCGATTCGAACACTGAAGCTTTCTTT	CASADSNTEAFF
TRBV19	-	TRBJ2-1	-	TGTGCCAGTAGTATCTACGGTCTGACAGAGTACAATGAGCAGTTCTTC	CASSIYGLTEYNEQFF
TRBV20-1	few	TRBJ2-5	-	TGCAGTGGGCGGTACCAAGAGACCCAGTACTTC	CSGRYQETQYF
TRBV14	-	TRBJ1-1	-	TGTGCCAGCAGCCCCCAGGGCCGGACTGAAGCTTTCTTT	CASSPQGRTEAFF
TRBV28	-	TRBJ1-4	-	TGTGCCAGCAGGGCACGGGGGTCGAAGGGCGAAAAACTGTTTTTT	CASRARGSKGEKLFF
TRBV4-3	few	TRBJ2-5	TRBD2	TGCGCCAGCAGCTCCCATAGCGGGGGCGTTGAGACCCAGTACTTC	CASSSHSGGVETQYF
TRBV5-1	-	TRBJ2-2	-	TGCGCCAGCAGCTTGGGAGGGACGCTGGGGACCGGGGAGCTGTTTTTT	CASSLGGTLGTGELFF
TRBV7-2	-	TRBJ1-3	-	TGTGCCAGCAGCCCAACCCGAAACACCATATATTTT	CASSPTRNTIYF
TRBV29-1	few	TRBJ1-2	-	TGCAGCCTCGGGGCGGACTATGGCTACACCTTC	CSLGADYGYTF